The clone carrying this TCR beta chain was seen a few times. Its matching antigen is unknown. This sample is drawn from a study of a mutant IDH1 vaccine in newly diagnosed glioma. Study overall: Sex among treated patients split about 60% male, roughly 38% female; mean age was roughly 40 years. Every participant had undergone radiotherapy, temozolomide, or both before, and most underwent both.

Regarding time point: week 23, last vaccination. Each dose of the vaccine consisted of 300 ug of mutant IDH1 20-mer peptide, with topical imiquimod. Donor tumors were new WHO grade 3 or 4 IDH1-mutant, ATRX-lost astrocytomas. V lost 0 bases and J 2 bases, leaving 15 bases between the germline ends. Germline V lookup: CDR1 SGHNT, CDR2 YYREEE (reference sequence). This CDR3 spans 16 amino acids. Profiled with immunoSEQ multiplex PCR; TCRdb holds only in-frame clones, not every one. Counted here are 50,000 to 70,000 clones, roughly 84% occurring once; the ten biggest clones make up less than 15%. Study conclusions and caveats: Vaccine-induced immune responses were detected in about 93% of patients.

The TCR originated in a man younger than 35 with glioma. Material: PBMCs, obtained from a glioma patient whose treatment included an IDH1 peptide vaccine. The rearrangement joins TRBV5-4 to TRBJ2-7; TRBD2 might be the D (5 bases). DNA of the CDR3: TGTGCCAGCAGCTTGGCGCAAGGGAGCGAGGCCTACGAGCAGTACTTC. Protein product: CASSLAQGSEAYEQYF.